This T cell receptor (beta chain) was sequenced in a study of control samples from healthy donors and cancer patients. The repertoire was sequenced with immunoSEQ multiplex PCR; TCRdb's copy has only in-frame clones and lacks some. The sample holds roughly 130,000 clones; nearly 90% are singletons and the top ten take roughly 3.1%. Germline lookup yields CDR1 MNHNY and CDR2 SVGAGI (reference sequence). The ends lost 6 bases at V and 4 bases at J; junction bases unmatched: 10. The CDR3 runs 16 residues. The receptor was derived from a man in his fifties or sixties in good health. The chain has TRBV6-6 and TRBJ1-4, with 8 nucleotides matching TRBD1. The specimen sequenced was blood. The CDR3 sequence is CASSLGQGVLNEKLFF. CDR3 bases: TGTGCCAGCAGCCTCGGACAGGGCGTCCTTAATGAAAAACTGTTTTTT.